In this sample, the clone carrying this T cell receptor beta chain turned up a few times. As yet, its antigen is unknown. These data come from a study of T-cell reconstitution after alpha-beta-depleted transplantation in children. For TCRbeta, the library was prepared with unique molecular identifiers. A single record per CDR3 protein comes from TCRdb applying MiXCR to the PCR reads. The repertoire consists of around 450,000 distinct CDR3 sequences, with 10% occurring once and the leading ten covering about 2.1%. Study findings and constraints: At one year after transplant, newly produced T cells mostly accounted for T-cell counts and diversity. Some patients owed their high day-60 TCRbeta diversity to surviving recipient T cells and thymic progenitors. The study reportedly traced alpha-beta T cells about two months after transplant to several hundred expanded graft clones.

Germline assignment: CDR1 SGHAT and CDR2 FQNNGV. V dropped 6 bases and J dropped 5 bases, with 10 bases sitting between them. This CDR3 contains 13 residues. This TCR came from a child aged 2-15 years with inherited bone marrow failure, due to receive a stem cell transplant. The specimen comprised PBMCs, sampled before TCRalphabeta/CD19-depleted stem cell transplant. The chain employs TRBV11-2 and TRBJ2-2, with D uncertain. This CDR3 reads CASSSIRTGELFF. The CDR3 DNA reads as TGTGCCAGCAGTTCCATTAGAACCGGGGAGCTGTTTTTT. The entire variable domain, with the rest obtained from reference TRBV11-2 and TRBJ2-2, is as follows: EAGVAQSPRYKIIEKRQSVAFWCNPISGHATLYWYQQILGQGPKLLIQFQNNGVVDDSQLPKDRFSAERLKGVDSTLKIQPAKLEDSAVYLCASSSIRTGELFFGEGSRLTVL.